This T cell receptor beta chain comes out of a study of T cells in Graves' hyperthyroidism and ophthalmopathy. Amplification targeted TCR beta CDR3 regions from RNA transcripts. First-round RT-PCR targeting the TCR CDR3 was performed with the HTBI primer set. TCRdb passed the multiplex PCR reads through MiXCR, listing each CDR3 protein once. This table holds hundreds of thousands of distinct CDR3 sequences, roughly 18% found once. The germline CDR1 and CDR2 sequences are MGHRA and YSYEKL. V lost 1 base to trimming and J lost 0 bases, with 12 bases between them. CDR3 length: 16 amino acids. The sequenced sample consisted of blood. The V and J genes are TRBV4-1 and TRBJ1-2, with D possibly matching TRBD1 (5 bases). The sequence came from a man in his fifties or sixties with Graves' ophthalmopathy. CDR3 sequence: CASSQAGGASNYGYTF. The DNA for the CDR3 is TGCGCCAGCAGCCAAGCTGGAGGGGCCTCTAACTATGGCTACACCTTC.